The clone carrying this T cell receptor beta chain was seen just once. The sample is drawn from a study of blood T cell repertoires in COVID-19. Study overall: Whether acute or convalescent, the COVID-19 samples came from the United States, Italy and Spain.

The method was immunoSEQ multiplex PCR; TCRdb's version includes in-frame clones alone and lacks a portion of them. The sample lists about 150,000 clones, 80% to 90% occurring once. Patients in Seattle were enrolled during active infection, then followed longitudinally. In germline, CDR1 is KGHSH, CDR2 LQKENI. The CDR3 is made up of 15 amino acids. Trimming cost V 3 bases and J 2 bases, with 14 bases left between them. What was sequenced was peripheral blood. This receptor was obtained from a man younger than 35 with COVID-19, enrolled during active disease. The chain recombines TRBV18 with TRBJ2-7, with D tentatively TRBD2 (5 bases). CDR3 amino acids: CASSPSGLRPYEQYF. DNA for the CDR3: TGTGCCAGCTCACCTTCCGGACTTAGACCCTACGAGCAGTACTTC.